This T cell receptor beta chain was retrieved from a study of T cell responses to AZD1222 COVID-19 vaccine (dated by TCRdb to about 2021). About the study as a whole: A total of about 250 trial participants underwent TCR sequencing, of whom about 210 had received two doses of AZD1222 and 26 had received two doses of the MenACWY control vaccine. Trial participants were enrolled by age into 18-55, 56-69 and 70-plus year subgroups, with about 150, 28 and 57 TCR-sequenced participants respectively. Broader findings and caveats from the paper: Reportedly, close to half of the unique spike-specific TCRs recognized epitopes lying outside the regions that are mutated in the B.1.351 and B.1.1.7 variants. Because no day 14 peak-response samples were available, the repertoires could be characterized only after the peak T cell response. In the small 56-69-year group, the increase in depth fell short of significance, most likely because of low power. Conclusions about previously exposed vaccinees are limited, since just six or seven AZD1222 recipients were seropositive for SARS-CoV-2 at baseline. Participants were mostly white British, with more females than males. The authors suggested clonal diversity may have been underestimated. The vaccine-associated CD4 TCRs covered the entire spike protein, and the dominant responses fell in regions 160-218 and 743-854. After two AZD1222 doses, spike-specific TCR breadth and depth were significantly higher than at day 0 and than in MenACWY recipients.

The time point label on this specimen signifies: about 28 days (+/-7) after the second vaccine dose. AZD1222 recipients given second doses at about 4 weeks or at about 12 weeks were pooled, since spike-specific TCR depth and breadth were not found to differ between the two schedules. Vaccinee samples were obtained from the UK trials COV001 and COV002, which included a single-blind randomized controlled phase 2/3 trial of AZD1222 (ChAdOx1 nCoV-19) in healthy adults. For TCRbeta chain sequencing, PBMC samples were collected from trial participants at day 0 and at day 28 after the second dose. The CDR3 regions of human TCRbeta chains were analyzed by immunosequencing. Processing in the source paper ran as follows. TCRs in the repertoires were compared against a reference library of SARS-CoV-2-specific TCRs that had been generated with the MIRA antigen-specificity platform. Breadth meant the fraction of unique TCRs that were SARS-CoV-2-associated, whereas depth meant the fraction of total T cells that were SARS-CoV-2-associated. Each spike-specific TCR was assigned to its reactive spike region and to a CD4 or CD8 class using the MIRA data. Log10-transformed breadth and depth values were compared by one-way ANOVA with Sidak's multiple comparisons tests. TCRdb obtained this table from immuneACCESS and retained in-frame rearrangements with V and J assigned. These tables miss some clones; where compared with another copy, unresolved V genes account for less than half of the shortfall, and the remainder is unexplained. V, J and clone size reflect that table, while D and trimming were determined from the DNA. This sample is represented by 85,000 to 95,000 clones; around 91% of them were singletons. Roughly 5% of the sample is in the top ten clones.

This clone showed up just a few times. What this receptor recognizes is not known. No qualities accompany the bases; no much larger clone lies one base away. Including the terminal cysteine and phenylalanine, the CDR3 comprises 12 residues. CDR3 DNA is the only sequence kept; it has 36 bases, read in frame from the first base. Between the V and J ends, shortened by 7 bases and 4 bases respectively, the junction contains 9 bases. This TCR derives from an adult who received the AZD1222 COVID-19 vaccine. The source was peripheral blood, collected 28 days after the second AZD1222 dose. This chain is built from TRBV12-3 or TRBV12-4 and TRBJ2-3; no confident D gene assignment can be made. The DNA reads as follows: TGTGCCAGCACTCCCTCGTCAGATACGCAGTATTTT. This is translated as CASTPSSDTQYF.